This T cell receptor beta chain was obtained from a study of CD8+ T cells in alopecia areata. As for the study in general: Twice a day, 5 to 10 mg of oral tofacitinib was administered to treated patients.

Investigators isolated RNA and reverse transcribed it into cDNA to act as the sequencing template. Generated by immunoSEQ multiplex PCR, the TCRdb table keeps only in-frame clones and is missing some. The table has over 150,000 clones, about 48% seen once. Germline V gene sequence: CDR1 MGHDK, CDR2 SYGVNS. The CDR3 covers 11 residues. Treatment noted: oral pan-JAK inhibitor, 5-10 mg twice daily. The TCR comes from a human donor with alopecia areata. The specimen comprised CD8+ T cells sorted from blood, sampled at week 24, from a patient treated with tofacitinib. V is TRBV25-1 and J is TRBJ2-5; a possible D gene is TRBD1 (5 bases). The J call may be faulty, since TRBJ2-7 better matches the DNA end. CDR3 sequence: CASTGSYEQYF. The CDR3 DNA reads as TGTGCCAGTACAGGTTCCTACGAGCAGTACTTC.